Sequencing of this T cell receptor (beta chain) was carried out in a study of Ad26.COV2.S vaccination and SARS-CoV-2 variants. Findings of the study overall: Estimates derived from TCR breadth and depth analyses may have underestimated total T cell responses. Vaccinees reportedly had broad spike-specific CD8+ and CD4+ T cell responses.

Assay: immunoSEQ multiplex PCR; the TCRdb copy retains only in-frame clones and omits some. Of about 240,000 clones in the sample, more than 75% are singletons; the top ten hold about 10%. Treatment indicated: around 19 received Ad26.COV2.S at low or high dose, single or two shots; 5 received placebo; per-sample allocation not given. Specimen acquisition occurred on day 63 following the initial vaccine or placebo injection. Donor was an adult aged 18-55 years in Boston. Its platform was an Ad26 vector, and its expressed antigen was Wuhan-strain SARS-CoV-2 spike. Notes on this clone: Its specificity is not known. This sample also contains other DNA sequences that code for the same CDR3.

This TCR derives from a person between 18 and 59 years old who received the Ad26.COV2.S COVID-19 vaccine or a placebo. The sample was peripheral blood, taken in a trial of Ad26.COV2.S vaccine versus placebo.

CDR3 sequence: CASSEGGNTIYF. The CDR3 coding sequence is TGTGCCAGCAGTGAGGGAGGGAACACCATATATTTT. The rearrangement links TRBV2 to TRBJ1-3; D is uncertain. V lost 3 bases, J lost 7 bases, and 7 bases lay in between. Germline CDR1 reads SNHLY; CDR2 reads FYNNEI. The CDR3 has 12 residues.